This TCR beta chain was sequenced for a study of radiation and T cells in renal cell carcinoma. Clones were sequenced by immunoSEQ multiplex PCR, and TCRdb holds only the in-frame ones, with some missing. Seen here are fewer than 15,000 clones, around two thirds observed once, and the top ten hold approximately 18%. Study-wide findings and caveats: Irradiated tumors held more dominant CDR3 motifs than control tumors.

V lost 4 bases to trimming and J lost 6 bases; unmatched junction nucleotides: 13. This CDR3 contains 15 residues. The germline V gene has CDR1 SGDLS and CDR2 YYNGEE. Treatment denoted: treatment-naive control, cytoreductive nephrectomy. Control tumors came from treatment-naive patients without prior radiation. Control tumors came from a handful of females and around eleven males, aged about 35 to 82. This clone counts as medium-sized. Its target is not known. The input for sequencing was tumor tissue, taken from a patient whose treatment was nephrectomy without radiotherapy. This sequence joins TRBV9 and TRBJ2-7; TRBD1 agrees at 7 bases. The receptor comes from a man aged 55 to 70 with renal cell carcinoma. CDR3 in amino acids: CASSPSPNGDSEQYF. CDR3 coding DNA: TGTGCCAGCAGCCCTTCCCCGAACGGGGACAGCGAGCAGTACTTC.